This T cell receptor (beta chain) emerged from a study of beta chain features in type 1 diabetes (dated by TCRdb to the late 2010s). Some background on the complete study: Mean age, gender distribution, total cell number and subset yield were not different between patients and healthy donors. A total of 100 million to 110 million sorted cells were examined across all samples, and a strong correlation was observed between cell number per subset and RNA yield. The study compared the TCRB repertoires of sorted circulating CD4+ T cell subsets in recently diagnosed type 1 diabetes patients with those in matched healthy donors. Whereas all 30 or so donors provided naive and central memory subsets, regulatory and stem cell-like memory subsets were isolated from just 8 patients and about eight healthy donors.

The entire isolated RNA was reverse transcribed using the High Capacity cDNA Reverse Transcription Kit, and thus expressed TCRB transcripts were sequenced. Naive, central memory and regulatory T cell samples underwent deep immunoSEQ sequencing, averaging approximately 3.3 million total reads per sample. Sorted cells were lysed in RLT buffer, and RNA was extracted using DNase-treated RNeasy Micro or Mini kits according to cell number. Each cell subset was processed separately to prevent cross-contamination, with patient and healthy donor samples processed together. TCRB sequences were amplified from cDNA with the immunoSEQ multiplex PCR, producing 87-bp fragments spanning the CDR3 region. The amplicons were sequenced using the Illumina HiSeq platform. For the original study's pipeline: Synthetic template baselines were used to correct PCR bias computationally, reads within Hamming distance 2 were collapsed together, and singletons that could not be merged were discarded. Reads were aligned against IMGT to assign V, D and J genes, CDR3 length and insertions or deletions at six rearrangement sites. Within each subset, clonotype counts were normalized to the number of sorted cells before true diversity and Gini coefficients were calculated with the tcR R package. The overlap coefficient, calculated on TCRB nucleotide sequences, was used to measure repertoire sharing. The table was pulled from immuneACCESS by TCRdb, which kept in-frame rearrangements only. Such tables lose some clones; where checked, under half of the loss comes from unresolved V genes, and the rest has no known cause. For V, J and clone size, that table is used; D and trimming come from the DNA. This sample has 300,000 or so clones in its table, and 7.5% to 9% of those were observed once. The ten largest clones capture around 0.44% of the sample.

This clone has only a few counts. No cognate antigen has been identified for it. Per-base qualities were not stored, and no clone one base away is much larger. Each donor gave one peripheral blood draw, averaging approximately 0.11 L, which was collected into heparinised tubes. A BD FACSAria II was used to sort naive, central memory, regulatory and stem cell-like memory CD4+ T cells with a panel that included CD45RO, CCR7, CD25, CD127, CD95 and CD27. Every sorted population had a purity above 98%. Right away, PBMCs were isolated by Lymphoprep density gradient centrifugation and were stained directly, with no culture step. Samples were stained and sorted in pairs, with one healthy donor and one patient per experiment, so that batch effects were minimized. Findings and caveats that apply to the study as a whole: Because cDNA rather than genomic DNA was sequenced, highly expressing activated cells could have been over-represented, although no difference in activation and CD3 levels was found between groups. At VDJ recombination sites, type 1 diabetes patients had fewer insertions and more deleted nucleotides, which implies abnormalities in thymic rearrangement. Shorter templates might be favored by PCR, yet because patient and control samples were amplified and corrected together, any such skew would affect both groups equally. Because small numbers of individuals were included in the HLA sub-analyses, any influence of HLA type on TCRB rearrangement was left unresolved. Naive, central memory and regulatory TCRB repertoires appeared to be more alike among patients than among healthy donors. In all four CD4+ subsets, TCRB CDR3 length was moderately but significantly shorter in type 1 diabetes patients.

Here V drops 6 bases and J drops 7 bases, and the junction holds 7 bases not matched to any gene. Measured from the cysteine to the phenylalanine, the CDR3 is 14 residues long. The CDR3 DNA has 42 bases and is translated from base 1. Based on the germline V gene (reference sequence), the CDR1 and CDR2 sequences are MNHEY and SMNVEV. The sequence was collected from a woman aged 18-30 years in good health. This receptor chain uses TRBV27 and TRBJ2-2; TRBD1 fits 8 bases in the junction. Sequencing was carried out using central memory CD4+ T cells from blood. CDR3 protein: CASSSQGASGELFF. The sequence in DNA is TGTGCCAGCAGCTCCCAGGGGGCTAGCGGGGAGCTGTTTTTT.